This T cell receptor beta chain stems from a study of tumor-infiltrating lymphocytes in localized non-small cell lung cancer. Germline CDR1 SGHNT, CDR2 YYREEE (reference sequence). The CDR3 runs to 16 residues. Trimming removed 7 bases at V and 2 bases at J, with 19 bases between. General study findings and limits: Technical variation could not be separated from intratumor heterogeneity here. No link was found between tumor T-cell fraction and recurrence-free survival. TCRbeta sequencing showed higher T cell infiltration in tumors than uninvolved lung.

With regard to this clone: Its specificity is unknown.

Profiled with immunoSEQ multiplex PCR; TCRdb holds only in-frame clones, not every one. The table records thousands of clones, approximately 74% of them present only once. Sequenced: lung tumor tissue. The chain combines TRBV5-4 with TRBJ2-1; D may be TRBD2 (6 bases). The TCR originated in a human donor with non-small cell lung cancer. CDR3 nucleotide sequence: TGTGCCAGCTTACTGATGGGGGGAGGCACCTACAATGAGCAGTTCTTC. It is translated as CASLLMGGGTYNEQFF.